Below, one T cell receptor beta chain is given with its context. The antigen is undetermined. This sample is part of a study of cytomegalovirus exposure and HLA in healthy donors. The study, taken as a whole, reports: Associated with HLA alleles at 0.05 false discovery rate in a later analysis were over 15,000 TCR beta sequences. Follow-up analysis seemed to connect common viral pathogens with several of the most significant clusters identified. Across donors, sequencing depth was assumed by presence/absence analyses to be roughly uniform.

This CDR3 is 16 amino acids long. Per the germline V gene, CDR1 is SGHRS and CDR2 is YFSETQ. Between the trimmed V and J ends, which lost 0 bases and 0 bases, there was a span of 11 bases. The PCR had 60 Vbeta and 13 Jbeta primers. This table comes from immunoSEQ multiplex PCR, and its TCRdb copy is limited to in-frame clones, with some not included. The sample has 120,000 or so clones, approximately 72% seen once. This clonotype originated in a woman between 50 and 59 years old in good health and CMV-seropositive. The genes are TRBV5-1 and TRBJ2-3; weak D call: TRBD2 (6 bases). Specimen: PBMCs. CDR3 region: CASSLDPGVSTDTQYF. The CDR3 coding sequence is TGCGCCAGCAGCTTGGATCCGGGAGTGAGCACAGATACGCAGTATTTT. The entire variable domain, with the rest obtained from reference TRBV5-1 and TRBJ2-3, is as follows: KAGVTQTPRYLIKTRGQQVTLSCSPISGHRSVSWYQQTPGQGLQFLFEYFSETQRNKGNFPGRFSGRQFSNSRSEMNVSTLELGDSALYLCASSLDPGVSTDTQYFGPGTRLTVL.